This T cell receptor (beta chain) originates from a study of T cells in Graves' hyperthyroidism and ophthalmopathy. Germline V CDR1 and CDR2: GTSNPN, SVGIG (reference sequence). There are 14 residues in the CDR3. The ends were cut back, 0 bases at V and 4 bases at J, with 13 bases in the middle. Amplified TCR beta CDR3 regions came from RNA transcripts. When the TCR CDR3 underwent first-round RT-PCR, the HTBI primer set was used. TCRdb independently ran MiXCR on the multiplex PCR reads; one entry per CDR3 protein. The data hold around 540,000 distinct CDR3 sequences, with more than 15% observed a single time. General study findings and limits: A median around 6.8 months before onset, the model predicted ophthalmopathy. Stable hyperthyroidism was separated from ophthalmopathy by a model based on 13 V-J features. Most expanded thyroid clonotypes above 0.001 also appeared in blood.

The table lists this clonotype with many counts. The antigen is not known. Uncontrolled infection, other autoimmune disease, pregnancy or lactation excluded patients. The specimen was blood. The clonotype comes from a woman aged 30 to 39 with Graves' ophthalmopathy. The chain has TRBV30 and TRBJ2-7; D remains ambiguous. CDR3 protein: CAWSVGDVLYEQYF. The CDR3 DNA follows: TGTGCCTGGAGTGTTGGAGACGTTCTTTACGAGCAGTACTTC. The full variable domain, its missing parts supplied by reference TRBV30 and TRBJ2-7, is SQTIHQWPATLVQPVGSPLSLECTVEGTSNPNLYWYRQAAGRGLQLLFYSVGIGQISSEVPQNLSASRPQDRQFILSSKKLLLSDSGFYLCAWSVGDVLYEQYFGPGTRLTVT.